These T cell receptor beta chains were read from a single sample in a study of blood T cell repertoires in COVID-19. Profiling relied on immunoSEQ multiplex PCR, and the TCRdb table lists in-frame clones only, not all of them. The sample holds 110,000 to 150,000 clones, more than 75% seen once. Sequencing was carried out using peripheral blood. The receptor source for this set is a man aged 60 to 69 with acute or convalescent COVID-19. The CDR3 runs from the conserved cysteine through the conserved F or W.

TRBV5-6	TRBJ2-3	CASSLPGLAGGLGTQYF
TRBV4-1	TRBJ1-3	CASSQDTARDTIYF
TRBV10-3	TRBJ1-1	CAISVSGENTEAFF
TRBV28	TRBJ2-7	CASSPPRGNLLSYEQYF
TRBV7-8	TRBJ2-2	CASSYGANTGELFF
TRBV28	TRBJ2-7	CASSFDSLTYEQYF
TRBV30	TRBJ2-7	CAWRLWYEQYF
TRBV3-1/TRBV3-2	TRBJ2-7	CASSQQRRERYEQYF
TRBV5-1	TRBJ1-2	CASSFGTGNYGYTF
TRBV2	TRBJ2-2	CASSLRAGAGELFF
TRBV15	TRBJ2-5	CATSAIAATWYQETQYF
TRBV7-7	TRBJ2-7	CASSPTAGGSYEQYF
TRBV5-4	TRBJ2-1	CASSFNNEQFF
TRBV5-1	TRBJ1-1	CASSWDRNTEAFF
TRBV4-1	TRBJ2-1	CASSHLAGGPEVSNEQFF
TRBV5-4	TRBJ2-5	CASSLKEGGETQYF
TRBV2	TRBJ1-1	CASSENRMNTEAFF
TRBV5-1	TRBJ2-2	CAIRAGDTGELFF
TRBV4-2	TRBJ2-3	CASSQDGGGTSGSTDTQYF
TRBV7-3	TRBJ2-2	CASSLIEAGELFF
TRBV5-4	TRBJ2-2	CASSSDIGTTTGELFF
TRBV10-3	TRBJ2-2	CAITGTSGAGNGELFF
TRBV10-1	TRBJ1-5	CASSEGGNQPQHF
TRBV10-1	TRBJ1-2	CASSGGQGADGYTF
TRBV3-1/TRBV3-2	TRBJ2-7	CASSQALRGRSYEQYF
TRBV9	TRBJ2-1	CASSVATTSGSKQFF
TRBV5-4	TRBJ2-6	CASSFLAGASGANVLTF
TRBV7-2	TRBJ1-2	CASSSKTGEGDGYTF
TRBV27	TRBJ2-3	CASSLFPGFLSDTQYF
TRBV28	TRBJ1-2	CASSTPGTGVANYGYTF
TRBV2	TRBJ2-4	CASGSGINIQYF
TRBV7-3	TRBJ2-3	CASSLGGASTDTQYF
TRBV5-1	TRBJ1-1	CASSLGGTTEAFF
TRBV10-3	TRBJ2-7	CAISPQGEVREQYF
TRBV6-5	TRBJ2-1	CASSYQGQVDNEQFF
TRBV6-6	TRBJ2-3	CASSYYGITDTQYF
TRBV2	TRBJ2-2	CASREGRGELFF
TRBV6-4	TRBJ2-1	CASSALLAGGPGSYNEQFF
TRBV29-1	TRBJ2-3	CSVARLAGDTDTQYF
TRBV5-4	TRBJ1-4	CASSFSGNEKLFF
TRBV28	TRBJ1-1	CASSSRTGRMNTEAFF
TRBV19	TRBJ2-6	CASSSQGASGANVLTF
TRBV6-5	TRBJ1-1	CASSANDRARAFF
TRBV2	TRBJ1-6	CASTFTLLGSPLHF
TRBV28	TRBJ2-5	CASTNRLQETQYF